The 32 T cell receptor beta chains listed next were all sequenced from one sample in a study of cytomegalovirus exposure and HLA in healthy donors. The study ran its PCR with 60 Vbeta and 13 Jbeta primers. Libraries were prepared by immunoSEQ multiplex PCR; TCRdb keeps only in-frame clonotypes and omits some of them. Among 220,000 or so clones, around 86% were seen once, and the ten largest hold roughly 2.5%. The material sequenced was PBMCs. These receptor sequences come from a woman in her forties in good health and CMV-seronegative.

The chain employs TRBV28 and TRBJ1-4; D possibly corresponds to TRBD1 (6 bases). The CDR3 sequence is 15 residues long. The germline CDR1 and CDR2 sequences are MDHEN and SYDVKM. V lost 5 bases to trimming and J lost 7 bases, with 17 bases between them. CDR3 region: CASSGWDTQGEKLFF. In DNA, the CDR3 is TGTGCCAGCAGTGGATGGGACACCCAAGGTGAAAAACTGTTTTTT. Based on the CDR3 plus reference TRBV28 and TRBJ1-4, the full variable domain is DVKVTQSSRYLVKRTGEKVFLECVQDMDHENMFWYRQDPGLGLRLIYFSYDVKMKEKGDIPEGYSVSREKKERFSLILESASTNQTSMYLCASSGWDTQGEKLFFGSGTQLSVL.

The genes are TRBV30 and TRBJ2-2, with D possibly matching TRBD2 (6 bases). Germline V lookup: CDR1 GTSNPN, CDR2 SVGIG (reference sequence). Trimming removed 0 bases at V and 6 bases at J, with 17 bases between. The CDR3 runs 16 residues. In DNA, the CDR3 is TGTGCCTGGAGTGTATGGGACTTCCGCCCACCCGGGGAGCTGTTTTTT. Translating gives CAWSVWDFRPPGELFF.

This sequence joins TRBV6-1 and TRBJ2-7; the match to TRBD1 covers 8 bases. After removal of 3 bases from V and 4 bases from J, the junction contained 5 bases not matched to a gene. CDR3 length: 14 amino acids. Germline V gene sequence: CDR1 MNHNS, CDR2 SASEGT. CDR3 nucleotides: TGTGCCAGCAGTGATGGACAGGGTTTATACGAGCAGTACTTC. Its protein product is CASSDGQGLYEQYF.

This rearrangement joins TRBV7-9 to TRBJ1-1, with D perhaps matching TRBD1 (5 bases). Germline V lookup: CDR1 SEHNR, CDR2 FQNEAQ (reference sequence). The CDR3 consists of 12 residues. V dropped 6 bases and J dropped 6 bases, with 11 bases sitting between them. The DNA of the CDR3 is TGTGCCAGCAGGACAGATATCGCTGAAGCTTTCTTT. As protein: CASRTDIAEAFF.

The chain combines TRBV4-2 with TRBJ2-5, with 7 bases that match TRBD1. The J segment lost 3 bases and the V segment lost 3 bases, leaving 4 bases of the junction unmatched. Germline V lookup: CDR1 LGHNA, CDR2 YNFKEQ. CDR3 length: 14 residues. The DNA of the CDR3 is TGTGCCAGCAGCCAGGGGGACAGAGAAGAGACCCAGTACTTC. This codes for CASSQGDREETQYF.

The chain's CDR3 is CASSRGGLGPQETQYF. The CDR3, as DNA: TGTGCCAGCTCGCGCGGGGGTTTAGGGCCCCAAGAGACCCAGTACTTC. This chain links TRBV18 with TRBJ2-5; TRBD2 agrees at 7 bases. Trimming at V came to 6 bases and at J to 1 base, leaving 11 bases not matched to a gene. The CDR3 consists of 16 residues. From germline, CDR1 is KGHSH and CDR2 LQKENI.

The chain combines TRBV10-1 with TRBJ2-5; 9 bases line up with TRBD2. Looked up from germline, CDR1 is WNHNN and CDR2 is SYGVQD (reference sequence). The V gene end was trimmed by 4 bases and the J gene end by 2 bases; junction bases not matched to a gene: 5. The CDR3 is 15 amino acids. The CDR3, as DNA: TGCGCCAGCAGTGCCGGGCTAGCGGGACAAGAGACCCAGTACTTC. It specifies CASSAGLAGQETQYF.

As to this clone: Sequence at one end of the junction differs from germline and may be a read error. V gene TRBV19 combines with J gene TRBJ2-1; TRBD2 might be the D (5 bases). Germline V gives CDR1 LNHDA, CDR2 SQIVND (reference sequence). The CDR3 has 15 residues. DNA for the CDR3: TGTGCCAGTAGTATAGATCTAGGTGGCAGCCCCACGGGAATCTTC. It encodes CASSIDLGGSPTGIF.

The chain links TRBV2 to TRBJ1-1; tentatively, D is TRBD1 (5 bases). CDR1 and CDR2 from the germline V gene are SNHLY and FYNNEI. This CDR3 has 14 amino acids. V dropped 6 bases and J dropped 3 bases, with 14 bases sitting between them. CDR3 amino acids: CASRGPGRDTEAFF. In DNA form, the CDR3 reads TGTGCCAGCAGGGGGCCTGGCAGGGACACTGAAGCTTTCTTT. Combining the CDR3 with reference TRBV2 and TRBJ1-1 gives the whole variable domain EPEVTQTPSHQVTQMGQEVILRCVPISNHLYFYWYRQILGQKVEFLVSFYNNEISEKSEIFDDQFSVERPDGSNFTLKIRSTKLEDSAMYFCASRGPGRDTEAFFGQGTRLTVV.

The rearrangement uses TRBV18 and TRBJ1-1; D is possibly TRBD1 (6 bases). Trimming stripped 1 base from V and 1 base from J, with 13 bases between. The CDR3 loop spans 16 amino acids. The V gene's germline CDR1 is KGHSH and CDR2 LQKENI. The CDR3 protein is CASSPLPLGANTEAFF. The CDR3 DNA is TGTGCCAGCTCACCACTCCCTTTGGGGGCGAACACTGAAGCTTTCTTT.

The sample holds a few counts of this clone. In DNA form, the CDR3 reads TGTGCCAGCAGCTCGGACAGGGGACCCTACAATGAGCAGTTCTTC. Protein sequence: CASSSDRGPYNEQFF. The rearrangement links TRBV5-4 to TRBJ2-1, with 9 nucleotides matching TRBD1. Germline CDR1 SGHNT, CDR2 YYREEE (reference sequence). J was trimmed by 2 bases and V by 3 bases; bases with no gene match: 3. The CDR3 runs to 15 residues.

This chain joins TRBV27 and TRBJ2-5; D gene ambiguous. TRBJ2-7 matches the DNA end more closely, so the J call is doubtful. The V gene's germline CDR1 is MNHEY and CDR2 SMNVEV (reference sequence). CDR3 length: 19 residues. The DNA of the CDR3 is TGTGCCAGCAGTCTACCGCACACGCCACTACCCCACTACCCGTACGAGCAGTACTTC. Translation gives CASSLPHTPLPHYPYEQYF.

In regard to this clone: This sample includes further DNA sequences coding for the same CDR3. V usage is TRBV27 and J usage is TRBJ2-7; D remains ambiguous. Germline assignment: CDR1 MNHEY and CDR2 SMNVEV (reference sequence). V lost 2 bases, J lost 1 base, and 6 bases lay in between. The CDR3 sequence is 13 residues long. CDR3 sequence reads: CASSLAGSYEQYF. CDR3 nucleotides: TGTGCCAGCAGTTTAGCAGGTTCCTACGAGCAGTACTTC.

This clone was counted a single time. For the CDR3, the DNA is TGCGCCAGCAGCTTCGGGCAGGGCTACAATGAGCAGTTCTTC. Translation: CASSFGQGYNEQFF. The chain has TRBV5-1 and TRBJ2-1, with a tentative D call TRBD1 (5 bases). V was trimmed by 2 bases and J by 3 bases, leaving 9 bases between them. Germline assignment: CDR1 SGHRS and CDR2 YFSETQ. This CDR3 spans 14 amino acids. The variable domain in full, with the rest retrieved from reference TRBV5-1 and TRBJ2-1, is KAGVTQTPRYLIKTRGQQVTLSCSPISGHRSVSWYQQTPGQGLQFLFEYFSETQRNKGNFPGRFSGRQFSNSRSEMNVSTLELGDSALYLCASSFGQGYNEQFFGPGTRLTVL.

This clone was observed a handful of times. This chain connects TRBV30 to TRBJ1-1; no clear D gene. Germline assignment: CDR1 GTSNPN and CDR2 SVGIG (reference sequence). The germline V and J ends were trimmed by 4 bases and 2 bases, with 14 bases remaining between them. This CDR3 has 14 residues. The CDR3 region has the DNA TGTGCCTGGATAGAGGCCCTGTCAAACACTGAAGCTTTCTTT. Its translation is CAWIEALSNTEAFF.

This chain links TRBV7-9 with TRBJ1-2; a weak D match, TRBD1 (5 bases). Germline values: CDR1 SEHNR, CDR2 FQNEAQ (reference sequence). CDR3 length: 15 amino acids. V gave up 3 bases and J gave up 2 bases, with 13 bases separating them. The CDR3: CASSFVGAGNYGYTF. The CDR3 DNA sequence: TGTGCCAGCAGCTTCGTAGGGGCAGGGAACTATGGCTACACCTTC. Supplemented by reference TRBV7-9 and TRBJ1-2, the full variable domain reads DTGVSQNPRHKITKRGQNVTFRCDPISEHNRLYWYRQTLGQGPEFLTYFQNEAQLEKSRLLSDRFSAERPKGSFSTLEIQRTEQGDSAMYLCASSFVGAGNYGYTFGSGTRLTVV.

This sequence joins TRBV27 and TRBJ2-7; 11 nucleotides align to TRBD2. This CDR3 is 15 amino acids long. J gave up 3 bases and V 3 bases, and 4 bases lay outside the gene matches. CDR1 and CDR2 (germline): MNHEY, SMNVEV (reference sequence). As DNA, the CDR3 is TGTGCCAGCAGTTTGGGGACTAGCGGAATCTACGAGCAGTACTTC. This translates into CASSLGTSGIYEQYF.

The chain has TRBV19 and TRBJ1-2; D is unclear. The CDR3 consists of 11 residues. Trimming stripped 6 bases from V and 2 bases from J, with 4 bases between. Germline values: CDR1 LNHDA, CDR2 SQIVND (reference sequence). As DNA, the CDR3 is TGTGCCAGTAGCTTGAACTATGGCTACACCTTC. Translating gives CASSLNYGYTF.

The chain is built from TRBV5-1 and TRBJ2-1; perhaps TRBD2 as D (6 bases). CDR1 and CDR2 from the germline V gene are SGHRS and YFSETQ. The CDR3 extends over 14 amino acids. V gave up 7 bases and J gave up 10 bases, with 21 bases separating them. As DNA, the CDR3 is TGCGCCAGCGGGAGGATAGGGCAGAAGGGGGAGCAGTTCTTC. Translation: CASGRIGQKGEQFF.

The CDR3 coding sequence is TGCGCCAGCAGCTTGCCCCAGGGGACAGATACGCAGTATTTT. Translated, it gives CASSLPQGTDTQYF. The chain employs TRBV5-1 and TRBJ2-3; tentative D call: TRBD1 (6 bases). Trimming took 1 base from V and 3 from J, leaving 9 bases between them. The length of the CDR3 is 14 residues. The germline V gene has CDR1 SGHRS and CDR2 YFSETQ.

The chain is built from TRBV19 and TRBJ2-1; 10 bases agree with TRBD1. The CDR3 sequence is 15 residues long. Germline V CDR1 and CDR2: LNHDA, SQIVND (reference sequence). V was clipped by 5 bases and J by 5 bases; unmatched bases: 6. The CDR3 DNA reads TGTGCCAGTAGTCCATGGGACAGGGGCCACAATGAGCAGTTCTTC. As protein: CASSPWDRGHNEQFF.

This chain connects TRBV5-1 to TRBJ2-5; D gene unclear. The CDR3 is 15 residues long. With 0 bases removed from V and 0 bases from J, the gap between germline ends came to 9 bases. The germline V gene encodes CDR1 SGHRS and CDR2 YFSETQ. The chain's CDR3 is CASSLGGGNQETQYF. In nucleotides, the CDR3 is TGCGCCAGCAGCTTGGGTGGCGGAAACCAAGAGACCCAGTACTTC.

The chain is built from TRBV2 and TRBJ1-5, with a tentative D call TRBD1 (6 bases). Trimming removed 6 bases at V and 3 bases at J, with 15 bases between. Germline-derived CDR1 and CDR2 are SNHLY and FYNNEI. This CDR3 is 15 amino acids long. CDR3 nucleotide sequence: TGTGCCAGCAGCCTAGGGGGACACTCCAATCAGCCCCAGCATTTT. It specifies CASSLGGHSNQPQHF.

The CDR3 coding sequence is TGTGCCAGCAGCTCCAGGGATAGCGGGATTAGCACAGATACGCAGTATTTT. This codes for CASSSRDSGISTDTQYF. V is TRBV7-9 and J is TRBJ2-3; 8 nucleotides match TRBD2. The CDR3 has 17 residues. Trimming cost V 4 bases and J 0 bases; bases outside gene matches: 9. Looked up from germline, CDR1 is SEHNR and CDR2 is FQNEAQ (reference sequence).

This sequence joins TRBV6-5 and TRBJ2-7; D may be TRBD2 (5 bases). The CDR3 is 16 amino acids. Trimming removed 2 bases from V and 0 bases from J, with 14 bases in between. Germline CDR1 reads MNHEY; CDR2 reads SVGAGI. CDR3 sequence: CASSYNLAGTSYEQYF. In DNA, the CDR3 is TGTGCCAGCAGTTACAACTTGGCGGGCACCTCCTACGAGCAGTACTTC.

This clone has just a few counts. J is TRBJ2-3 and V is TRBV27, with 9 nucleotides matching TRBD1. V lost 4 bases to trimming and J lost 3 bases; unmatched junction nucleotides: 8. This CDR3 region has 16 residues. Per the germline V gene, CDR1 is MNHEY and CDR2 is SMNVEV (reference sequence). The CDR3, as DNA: TGTGCCAGCAGTTACGCGGACAGGGGAGGAACAGATACGCAGTATTTT. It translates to CASSYADRGGTDTQYF.

The CDR3 region has the DNA TGTGCCAGCAGCCACGGGACACACAGAGAAAAACTGTTTTTT. This translates into CASSHGTHREKLFF. The chain employs TRBV4-2 and TRBJ1-4; possibly TRBD1 for D (6 bases). This CDR3 has 14 residues. The germline V gene encodes CDR1 LGHNA and CDR2 YNFKEQ. Trimming stripped 3 bases from V and 8 bases from J, with 13 bases between.

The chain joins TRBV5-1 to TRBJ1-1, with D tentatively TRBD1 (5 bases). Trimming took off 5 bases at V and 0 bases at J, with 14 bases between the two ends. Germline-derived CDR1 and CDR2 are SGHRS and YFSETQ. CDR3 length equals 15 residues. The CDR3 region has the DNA TGCGCCAGCAGGATTCAACAGGCGATGAACACTGAAGCTTTCTTT. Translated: CASRIQQAMNTEAFF.

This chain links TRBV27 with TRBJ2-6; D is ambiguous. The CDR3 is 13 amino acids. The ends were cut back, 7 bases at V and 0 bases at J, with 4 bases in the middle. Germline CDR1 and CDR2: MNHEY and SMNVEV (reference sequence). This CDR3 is CASTISGANVLTF. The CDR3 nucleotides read TGTGCCAGCACCATCTCTGGGGCCAACGTCCTGACTTTC.

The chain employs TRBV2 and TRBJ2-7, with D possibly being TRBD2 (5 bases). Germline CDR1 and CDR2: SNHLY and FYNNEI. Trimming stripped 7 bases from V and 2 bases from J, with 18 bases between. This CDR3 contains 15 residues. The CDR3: CASKKLADSTYEQYF. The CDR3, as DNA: TGTGCCAGCAAAAAGCTGGCGGACTCAACCTACGAGCAGTACTTC.

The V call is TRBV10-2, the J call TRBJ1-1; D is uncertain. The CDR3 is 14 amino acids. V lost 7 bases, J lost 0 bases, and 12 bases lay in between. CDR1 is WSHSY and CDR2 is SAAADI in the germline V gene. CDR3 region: CASTPGSVNTEAFF. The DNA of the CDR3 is TGCGCCAGCACTCCGGGTTCTGTGAACACTGAAGCTTTCTTT.

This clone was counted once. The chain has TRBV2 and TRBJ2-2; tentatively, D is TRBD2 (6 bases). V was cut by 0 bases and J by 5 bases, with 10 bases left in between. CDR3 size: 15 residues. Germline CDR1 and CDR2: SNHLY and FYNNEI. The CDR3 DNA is TGTGCCAGCAGTGAAGCGCTTCGGGGGACCGGGGAGCTGTTTTTT. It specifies CASSEALRGTGELFF.